The rows below give T cell receptor beta chains drawn from one sample of a study of cytomegalovirus exposure and HLA in healthy donors. TCRdb's table, derived via immunoSEQ multiplex PCR, lists solely in-frame clones and lacks some. The repertoire holds roughly 200,000 clones, approximately 82% seen once, with around 0.63% in the top ten. The sequencing input was PBMCs. The source is a man in his late teens or twenties in good health and CMV-seronegative. CDR3s include the opening cysteine and the closing phenylalanine or tryptophan. The D gene is left open where the match is weak. Clone size appears in some rows only: once, few, many, or a class for an expanded clone.

V	D	length	J	size	CDR3	DNA
TRBV7-9	TRBD2	15	TRBJ2-3	.	CASSSLAGSTDTQYF	TGTGCCAGCAGCTCTCTAGCGGGGAGCACAGATACGCAGTATTTT
TRBV5-8	TRBD1	13	TRBJ2-1	.	CASGRTGRNEQFF	TGTGCCAGCGGAAGGACAGGGAGGAATGAGCAGTTCTTC
TRBV10-1	TRBD1	13	TRBJ2-7	.	CASRVHRGYEQYF	TGCGCCAGCAGAGTTCACAGGGGCTACGAGCAGTACTTC
TRBV5-1	TRBD2	13	TRBJ2-1	.	CASSLSSGTINFF	TGCGCCAGCAGCTTGTCTAGCGGGACTATAAATTTCTTC
TRBV6-5	.	14	TRBJ2-3	.	CASSYGGIPDTQYF	TGTGCCAGCAGTTATGGGGGGATCCCAGATACGCAGTATTTT
TRBV15	.	13	TRBJ1-4	.	CATKQGVREKLFF	TGTGCCACCAAACAGGGAGTAAGGGAAAAACTGTTTTTT
TRBV7-9	.	15	TRBJ2-5	.	CASSLASGYQETQYF	TGTGCCAGCAGCTTGGCGTCCGGGTACCAAGAGACCCAGTACTTC
TRBV7-3	TRBD1	14	TRBJ1-2	.	CASSRQGFTHGYTF	TGTGCCAGCAGCCGACAGGGGTTCACCCATGGCTACACCTTC
TRBV30	TRBD2	12	TRBJ2-3	.	CASGRGGDTQYF	TGTGCGTCCGGGAGGGGTGGAGATACGCAGTATTTT
TRBV7-2	.	15	TRBJ1-4	.	CASSLVGGDNEKLFF	TGTGCCAGCAGCTTAGTGGGGGGGGATAATGAAAAACTGTTTTTT
TRBV25-1	TRBD1	16	TRBJ2-5	few	CASSESARGQKETQYF	TGTGCCAGCAGTGAATCGGCACGGGGACAGAAAGAGACCCAGTACTTC
TRBV4-1	.	12	TRBJ2-1	few	CASSPPAGVQFF	TGCGCCAGCAGCCCGCCGGCGGGCGTGCAGTTCTTC
TRBV29-1	TRBD2	13	TRBJ2-7	.	CSVDAGADYEQYF	TGCAGCGTTGACGCGGGAGCTGACTACGAGCAGTACTTC
TRBV9	.	15	TRBJ2-1	.	CASSVGLAAYNEQFF	TGTGCCAGCAGCGTAGGTTTAGCGGCCTACAATGAGCAGTTCTTC
TRBV9	.	13	TRBJ2-7	.	CASSAIPSGEQYF	TGTGCCAGCAGCGCCATCCCCTCGGGCGAGCAGTACTTC
TRBV6-1	TRBD2	17	TRBJ2-7	.	CASSEGEGLAGTYEQYF	TGTGCCAGCAGTGAGGGTGAGGGACTAGCGGGAACCTACGAGCAGTACTTC
TRBV27	.	14	TRBJ1-5	.	CASSLRSRNQPQHF	TGTGCCAGCAGTTTAAGGTCCAGGAATCAGCCCCAGCATTTT
TRBV9	TRBD2	14	TRBJ2-1	.	CASSYGTSGNEQFF	TGTGCCAGCAGCTACGGGACTAGCGGGAATGAGCAGTTCTTC
TRBV6-5	.	14	TRBJ2-2	few	CASSYATGTGELFF	TGTGCCAGCAGTTACGCAACAGGGACCGGGGAGCTGTTTTTT
TRBV7-9	TRBD1	16	TRBJ1-2	.	CSSRHPAGGVSYGYTF	TGTTCCAGCAGACACCCTGCAGGGGGCGTGAGCTATGGCTACACCTTC
TRBV18	TRBD1	13	TRBJ2-1	.	CASSPGQGQEQFF	TGTGCCAGCTCACCGGGACAGGGACAAGAGCAGTTCTTC
TRBV7-9	.	14	TRBJ2-7	.	CASSSYSVVYEQYF	TGTGCCAGCAGCTCTTACTCGGTTGTTTACGAGCAGTACTTC
TRBV10-1	TRBD1	16	TRBJ2-7	.	CASSESTGGALNEQYF	TGCGCCAGCAGTGAGTCGACAGGGGGCGCGTTAAACGAGCAGTACTTC
TRBV5-3	TRBD2	17	TRBJ2-1	few	CARSLSSGPSSYNEQFF	TGTGCCAGAAGCCTCTCTAGCGGGCCTAGCTCCTACAATGAGCAGTTCTTC
TRBV7-9	TRBD1	16	TRBJ1-1	.	CASSPHDRGLDTEAFF	TGTGCCAGCAGCCCCCACGACAGGGGGCTAGACACTGAAGCTTTCTTT
TRBV11-2	TRBD1	18	TRBJ1-2	.	CASSPAWGRDRGDWDYTF	TGTGCCAGCAGTCCCGCTTGGGGAAGGGACAGGGGGGATTGGGACTACACCTTC
TRBV30	.	13	TRBJ1-2	.	CAWSLQGLYGYTF	TGTGCCTGGAGTTTGCAGGGGCTCTATGGCTACACCTTC
TRBV19	.	13	TRBJ1-1	.	CASNAALNTEAFF	TGTGCCAGTAACGCAGCGTTGAACACTGAAGCTTTCTTT
TRBV15	TRBD2	15	TRBJ2-7	.	CATSSRTSGTYEQYF	TGTGCCACCAGCAGTCGGACTAGCGGGACTTACGAGCAGTACTTC
TRBV19	.	15	TRBJ1-4	.	CASTPSPRSNEKLFF	TGTGCCAGTACTCCCAGCCCGCGGTCTAATGAAAAACTGTTTTTT
TRBV28	.	12	TRBJ1-5	.	CASSSLFQPQHF	TGTGCCAGCAGTTCGTTATTTCAGCCCCAGCATTTT
TRBV19	.	17	TRBJ1-1	once	CASSIDLGVMGNTEAFF	TGTGCCAGTAGTATAGATCTCGGGGTTATGGGGAACACTGAAGCTTTCTTT
TRBV7-9	TRBD1	14	TRBJ1-1	.	CASSLGQGWAEAFF	TGTGCCAGCAGCTTAGGACAGGGATGGGCTGAAGCTTTCTTT
TRBV4-1	.	15	TRBJ2-1	.	CASSRQLNSYNEQFF	TGCGCCAGCAGCCGCCAACTTAACTCCTACAATGAGCAGTTCTTC
TRBV5-1	TRBD2	16	TRBJ2-1	.	CASSTGLAVSYNEQFF	TGCGCCAGCAGCACAGGACTAGCGGTTTCCTACAATGAGCAGTTCTTC
TRBV28	TRBD1	13	TRBJ2-5	.	CASRDRGQETQYF	TGTGCCAGCAGGGACAGGGGGCAAGAGACCCAGTACTTC
TRBV7-9	TRBD2	17	TRBJ2-2	.	CASRSRLADTNTGELFF	TGTGCCAGCAGATCCCGACTAGCGGACACGAACACCGGGGAGCTGTTTTTT
TRBV2	TRBD1	17	TRBJ2-6	.	CASSEDREASGANVLTF	TGTGCCAGCAGCGAAGACAGGGAAGCCTCTGGGGCCAACGTCCTGACTTTC
TRBV6-5	TRBD1	15	TRBJ2-1	.	CASSPGQGGYNEQFF	TGCGCCAGCAGCCCGGGACAGGGGGGCTACAATGAGCAGTTCTTC
TRBV10-3	.	16	TRBJ2-3	.	CAIKAVPGESADTQYF	TGTGCCATCAAGGCCGTACCGGGAGAAAGCGCAGATACGCAGTATTTT
TRBV2	TRBD1	15	TRBJ1-2	.	CASILIPGTAYGYTF	TGTGCCAGCATTTTAATCCCCGGGACAGCTTATGGCTACACCTTC
TRBV5-1	TRBD1	15	TRBJ2-1	few	CASSQPGQGANEQFF	TGCGCCAGCAGCCAACCGGGACAGGGGGCCAATGAGCAGTTCTTC
TRBV13	.	17	TRBJ2-7	once	CASSLTTGASSSYEQYF	TGTGCCAGCAGCTTGACCACTGGAGCTTCAAGCTCCTACGAGCAGTACTTC
TRBV18	TRBD1	11	TRBJ2-1	.	CASPKGAEQFF	TGTGCCAGCCCAAAGGGGGCTGAGCAGTTCTTC
TRBV6-1	TRBD1	14	TRBJ2-7	.	CASWDRNRFYEQYF	TGTGCCAGCTGGGACAGGAACAGGTTCTACGAGCAGTACTTC
TRBV10-1	.	14	TRBJ1-2	few	CASSDNRDTAGYTF	TGCGCCAGCAGTGATAACCGGGACACTGCCGGCTACACCTTC
TRBV30	.	11	TRBJ1-1	once	CAWSMRTEAFF	TGTGCCTGGAGTATGCGGACTGAAGCTTTCTTT
TRBV5-1	.	13	TRBJ1-4	once	CASSSVPNEKLFF	TGCGCCAGCAGCTCGGTTCCTAATGAAAAACTGTTTTTT
TRBV6-1	.	14	TRBJ2-7	.	CASRRVAETYEQYF	TGTGCCAGCAGGAGAGTAGCGGAGACCTACGAGCAGTACTTC
TRBV27	TRBD2	17	TRBJ2-2	.	CASSGLAGGPVTGELFF	TGTGCCAGTTCGGGACTAGCGGGAGGGCCGGTCACCGGGGAGCTGTTTTTT
TRBV27	TRBD2	15	TRBJ2-7	.	CASSPGTSGSYEQYF	TGTGCCAGCAGCCCCGGGACTAGCGGGAGCTACGAGCAGTACTTC
TRBV14	TRBD2	15	TRBJ2-1	.	CASSQLAGAYNEQFF	TGTGCCAGCAGCCAACTAGCGGGAGCCTACAATGAGCAGTTCTTC
TRBV27	TRBD2	15	TRBJ2-1	.	CASRVIAGVSNEQFF	TGTGCCAGCAGAGTTATAGCGGGAGTTTCGAATGAGCAGTTCTTC
TRBV29-1	TRBD1	13	TRBJ1-2	.	CSVDLDRVGGYTF	TGCAGCGTTGACCTGGACAGGGTGGGGGGCTACACCTTC